A selection of T cell receptor beta chains follows, all from one sample in a study of OX40 agonist ivuxolimab in advanced cancers. Here immunoSEQ multiplex PCR was the method, and the copy in TCRdb shows in-frame clones only, minus some. The repertoire holds approximately 6,200 clones, with 81% as singletons. The sample consisted of CD4+ or CD8+ T cells sorted from blood, taken in a trial of the OX40 agonist ivuxolimab. Receptor source: an adult with an advanced solid tumor such as melanoma, head and neck, liver or kidney cancer. CDR3s include the opening cysteine and the closing phenylalanine or tryptophan. D genes are given only for firm matches. Clone size is given for some rows only: seen once, a few or many times, or a class if the clone is expanded.

abundance,v_gene,len,j_gene,d_gene,CDR3nt,CDR3aa
.,TRBV7-9,14,TRBJ2-7,.,TGTGCCAGCAGCTTCGAAAACAAAAACTATGAGCAGTACTTC,CASSFENKNYEQYF
.,TRBV4-1,15,TRBJ1-6,TRBD1,TGCGCCAGCAGATCCCCGGGACAGACCAATTCACCCCTCCACTTT,CASRSPGQTNSPLHF
.,TRBV25-1,13,TRBJ2-5,.,TGTGCCAGCAGTGAATTGTTGGTGGAGACCCAGTACTTC,CASSELLVETQYF
.,TRBV28,15,TRBJ1-1,.,TGTGCCAGCAGTCGCGGGGGTGAGGGATATACTGAAGCTTTCTTT,CASSRGGEGYTEAFF
.,TRBV6-6,15,TRBJ2-1,.,TGTGCCAGCAGTTACCAGCGGAGCTCCTACAATGAGCAGTTCTTC,CASSYQRSSYNEQFF
.,TRBV4-3,14,TRBJ1-1,.,TGCGCCAGCAGCCAAGATACAAGGAACACTGAAGCTTTCTTT,CASSQDTRNTEAFF
.,TRBV19,13,TRBJ1-1,.,TGTGCCAGTAGTCTAGGGCCAAACACTGAAGCTTTCTTT,CASSLGPNTEAFF
.,TRBV5-1,14,TRBJ1-3,.,TGCGCCAGCAGCTCGGATGGCTCTGGAAACACCATATATTTT,CASSSDGSGNTIYF
once,TRBV4-3,17,TRBJ2-7,TRBD1,TGCGCCAGCAGCCAAGATCTCGACAGGGGGGTCTACTACGAGCAGTACTTC,CASSQDLDRGVYYEQYF
.,TRBV6-6,16,TRBJ2-1,.,TGTGCCAGCAGTTTTAGAAGGAGTACGGTTTACAATGAGCAGTTCTTC,CASSFRRSTVYNEQFF
.,TRBV7-6,17,TRBJ2-2,TRBD2,TGTGCCAGCAGCTTAGCTACACCGGGACTAGCGGCCGGGGAGCTGTTTTTT,CASSLATPGLAAGELFF
.,TRBV7-6,18,TRBJ2-7,.,TGTGCCAGCAGCACAAGCATAGGAACCGGGACACAAAGCTACGAGCAGTACTTC,CASSTSIGTGTQSYEQYF
.,TRBV4-3,14,TRBJ2-5,.,TGCGCCAGCAGCCAAGAGATGGCAGGGGAGACCCAGTACTTC,CASSQEMAGETQYF
few,TRBV7-9,13,TRBJ1-2,.,TGTGCCAGCAGCTCCGGGACAAGCCATGGCTACACCTTC,CASSSGTSHGYTF
.,TRBV4-1,16,TRBJ2-7,.,TGCGCCAGCAGCCAAGATAACCAGGGCCTCTCCTACGAGCAGTACTTC,CASSQDNQGLSYEQYF
.,TRBV4-3,13,TRBJ1-1,.,TGCGCCAGCAGCCAAGTCACAGGGTTTGAAGCTTTCTTT,CASSQVTGFEAFF
.,TRBV6-5,13,TRBJ2-7,.,TGTGCCAGCACATCCGCGGGCGGGTACGAGCAGTACTTC,CASTSAGGYEQYF
.,TRBV4-1,15,TRBJ1-1,.,TGCGCCAGCAGCCAAGATTTTCGGGTAGGAACTGAAGCTTTCTTT,CASSQDFRVGTEAFF
.,TRBV4-3,15,TRBJ1-5,.,TGCGCCAGCAGCCAGCTGGTGGGGGCCAATCAGCCCCAGCATTTT,CASSQLVGANQPQHF
.,TRBV2,15,TRBJ2-1,TRBD2,TGTGCCAGCAGTGAGGGGACTAGCGGGGGTAATGAGCAGTTCTTC,CASSEGTSGGNEQFF
.,TRBV4-1,16,TRBJ1-2,.,TGCGCCAGCAGCCAAGTGCTCGGGACGTCCTGGGATGGCTACACCTTC,CASSQVLGTSWDGYTF
.,TRBV2,13,TRBJ2-1,TRBD1,TGTGCCGGCTGGACAGGGGGTGGCAATGAGCAGTTCTTC,CAGWTGGGNEQFF
.,TRBV5-6,15,TRBJ1-4,.,TGTGCCAGCAGCCCCGGTGGAGGACTCAATGAAAAACTGTTTTTT,CASSPGGGLNEKLFF
.,TRBV2,15,TRBJ2-3,TRBD2,TGTGCCAGCAGTGAAGCTAGCGGGGCGGGGGATACGCAGTATTTT,CASSEASGAGDTQYF
.,TRBV11-3,13,TRBJ2-1,.,TGTGCCAGCAGCTTAGATCACGGGGGTGAGCAGTTCTTC,CASSLDHGGEQFF
.,TRBV25-1,14,TRBJ1-3,.,TGTGCCAGCAGAACGACAGGATCTGGAAACACCATATATTTT,CASRTTGSGNTIYF
.,TRBV4-1,15,TRBJ1-2,.,TGCGCCAGCAGCCAAGTGGCCGAGACAAACTATGGCTACACCTTC,CASSQVAETNYGYTF
.,TRBV9,18,TRBJ2-7,TRBD1,TGTGCCAGCAGCCCCGGGGTGGGAGGACAGGGGGCTTCCTACGAGCAGTACTTC,CASSPGVGGQGASYEQYF
.,TRBV23-1,16,TRBJ1-6,TRBD1,TGCGCCAGCAGTCAATTAAGGGACAGGGCGGGTTCACCCCTCCACTTT,CASSQLRDRAGSPLHF
.,TRBV13,15,TRBJ2-7,TRBD1,TGTGCCAGCAGCCCCAGGGGGAAGTCATCCTACGAGCAGTACTTC,CASSPRGKSSYEQYF
.,TRBV7-9,12,TRBJ2-5,.,TGTGCCAGCAGCTTTGGGGGGGAGACCCAGTACTTC,CASSFGGETQYF
.,TRBV7-8,14,TRBJ1-4,.,TGTGCCAGCAGCCCCCACGGGGGGAATGAAAAACTGTTTTTT,CASSPHGGNEKLFF
.,TRBV15,17,TRBJ1-5,.,TGTGCCACCAGCAGAGAATTCCGGCAGACTCACAATCAGCCCCAGCATTTT,CATSREFRQTHNQPQHF
once,TRBV7-6,14,TRBJ2-5,.,TGTGCCAGCAGCTTAGTTGGCGGCCAAGAGACCCAGTACTTC,CASSLVGGQETQYF
.,TRBV29-1,11,TRBJ2-1,.,TGCAGCGTGGAAGACTACAATGAGCAGTTCTTC,CSVEDYNEQFF
.,TRBV5-4,15,TRBJ1-5,TRBD1,TGTGCCAGCAGCAGAGGACAGGGAGGCAATCAGCCCCAGCATTTT,CASSRGQGGNQPQHF
.,TRBV7-9,13,TRBJ1-2,.,TGTGCCAGCAGCGCTGCTCAAGTCTATGGCTACACCTTC,CASSAAQVYGYTF
.,TRBV4-3,13,TRBJ2-7,.,TGCGCCAGCAGCCACGGCACAAGTGGGGAGCAGTACTTC,CASSHGTSGEQYF
.,TRBV11-2,12,TRBJ2-7,.,TGTGCCAGCAGCCTTGGGATCTACGAGCAGTACTTC,CASSLGIYEQYF
.,TRBV6-5,14,TRBJ1-5,TRBD1,TGTGCCAGCGTGACAGGGAATAGCAATCAGCCCCAGCATTTT,CASVTGNSNQPQHF
few,TRBV7-9,17,TRBJ1-3,.,TGTGCCAGCAGGCAGAGATATGGGGCTGTCGTTGGAAACACCATATATTTT,CASRQRYGAVVGNTIYF
.,TRBV9,12,TRBJ1-2,.,TGTGCCAGCTCGGGGACCAGGTATGGCTACACCTTC,CASSGTRYGYTF
.,TRBV29-1,15,TRBJ2-2,.,TGCAGCGTTGAAGATGGAACAGCGAACACCGGGGAGCTGTTTTTT,CSVEDGTANTGELFF
.,TRBV11-2,13,TRBJ1-4,TRBD1,TGTGCCAGCAGCTCTGGGACAGGGGAAGGACTGTTTTTT,CASSSGTGEGLFF
.,TRBV7-2,12,TRBJ2-7,.,TGTGCCAGCAGCGTCGGACAATACGAGCAGTACTTC,CASSVGQYEQYF